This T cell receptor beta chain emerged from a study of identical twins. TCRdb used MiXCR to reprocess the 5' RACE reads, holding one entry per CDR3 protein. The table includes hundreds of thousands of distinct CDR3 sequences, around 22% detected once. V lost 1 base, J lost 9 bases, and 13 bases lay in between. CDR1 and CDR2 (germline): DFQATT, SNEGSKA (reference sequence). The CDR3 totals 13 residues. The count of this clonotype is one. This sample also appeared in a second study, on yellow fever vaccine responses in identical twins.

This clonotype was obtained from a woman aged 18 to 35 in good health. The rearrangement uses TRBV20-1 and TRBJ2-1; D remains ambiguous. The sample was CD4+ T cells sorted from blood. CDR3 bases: TGCAGTGCTAGAGTCGAGATTTCGGGTGAGCAGTTCTTC. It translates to CSARVEISGEQFF.